Listed here is a single T cell receptor (beta chain). The sample comes from a study of blood T cell repertoires in COVID-19. Study information: Some COVID-19 samples were acute and others convalescent; all came from the United States, Italy and Spain. PBMCs, B-cell-depleted T cells, or T cells were the source of the cDNA or gDNA that made up the material.

Methods used by the authors: Amplification from reference gene primers served as the basis for estimated nucleated cell counts. Libraries were prepared by immunoSEQ multiplex PCR; TCRdb keeps only in-frame clonotypes and omits some of them. From that table come the V and J calls and clone size; the DNA was used to work out D and trimming. In the table there are approximately 170,000 clones, around 81% of which are singletons. The V gene end was trimmed by 8 bases and the J gene end by 3 bases; junction bases not matched to a gene: 9. Germline lookup yields CDR1 SEHNR and CDR2 FQNEAQ (reference sequence). This CDR3 is built from 15 residues.

Sequencing was carried out using peripheral blood. The V and J genes are TRBV7-9 and TRBJ2-5, with 10 bases aligning to TRBD1. The sequence was obtained from a human donor with acute or convalescent COVID-19. The donor label of this sample is uncertain. CDR3 nucleotides: TGTGCCAGCTCAAGGGACAGGGGCGGGGAAGAGACCCAGTACTTC. Translation: CASSRDRGGEETQYF.